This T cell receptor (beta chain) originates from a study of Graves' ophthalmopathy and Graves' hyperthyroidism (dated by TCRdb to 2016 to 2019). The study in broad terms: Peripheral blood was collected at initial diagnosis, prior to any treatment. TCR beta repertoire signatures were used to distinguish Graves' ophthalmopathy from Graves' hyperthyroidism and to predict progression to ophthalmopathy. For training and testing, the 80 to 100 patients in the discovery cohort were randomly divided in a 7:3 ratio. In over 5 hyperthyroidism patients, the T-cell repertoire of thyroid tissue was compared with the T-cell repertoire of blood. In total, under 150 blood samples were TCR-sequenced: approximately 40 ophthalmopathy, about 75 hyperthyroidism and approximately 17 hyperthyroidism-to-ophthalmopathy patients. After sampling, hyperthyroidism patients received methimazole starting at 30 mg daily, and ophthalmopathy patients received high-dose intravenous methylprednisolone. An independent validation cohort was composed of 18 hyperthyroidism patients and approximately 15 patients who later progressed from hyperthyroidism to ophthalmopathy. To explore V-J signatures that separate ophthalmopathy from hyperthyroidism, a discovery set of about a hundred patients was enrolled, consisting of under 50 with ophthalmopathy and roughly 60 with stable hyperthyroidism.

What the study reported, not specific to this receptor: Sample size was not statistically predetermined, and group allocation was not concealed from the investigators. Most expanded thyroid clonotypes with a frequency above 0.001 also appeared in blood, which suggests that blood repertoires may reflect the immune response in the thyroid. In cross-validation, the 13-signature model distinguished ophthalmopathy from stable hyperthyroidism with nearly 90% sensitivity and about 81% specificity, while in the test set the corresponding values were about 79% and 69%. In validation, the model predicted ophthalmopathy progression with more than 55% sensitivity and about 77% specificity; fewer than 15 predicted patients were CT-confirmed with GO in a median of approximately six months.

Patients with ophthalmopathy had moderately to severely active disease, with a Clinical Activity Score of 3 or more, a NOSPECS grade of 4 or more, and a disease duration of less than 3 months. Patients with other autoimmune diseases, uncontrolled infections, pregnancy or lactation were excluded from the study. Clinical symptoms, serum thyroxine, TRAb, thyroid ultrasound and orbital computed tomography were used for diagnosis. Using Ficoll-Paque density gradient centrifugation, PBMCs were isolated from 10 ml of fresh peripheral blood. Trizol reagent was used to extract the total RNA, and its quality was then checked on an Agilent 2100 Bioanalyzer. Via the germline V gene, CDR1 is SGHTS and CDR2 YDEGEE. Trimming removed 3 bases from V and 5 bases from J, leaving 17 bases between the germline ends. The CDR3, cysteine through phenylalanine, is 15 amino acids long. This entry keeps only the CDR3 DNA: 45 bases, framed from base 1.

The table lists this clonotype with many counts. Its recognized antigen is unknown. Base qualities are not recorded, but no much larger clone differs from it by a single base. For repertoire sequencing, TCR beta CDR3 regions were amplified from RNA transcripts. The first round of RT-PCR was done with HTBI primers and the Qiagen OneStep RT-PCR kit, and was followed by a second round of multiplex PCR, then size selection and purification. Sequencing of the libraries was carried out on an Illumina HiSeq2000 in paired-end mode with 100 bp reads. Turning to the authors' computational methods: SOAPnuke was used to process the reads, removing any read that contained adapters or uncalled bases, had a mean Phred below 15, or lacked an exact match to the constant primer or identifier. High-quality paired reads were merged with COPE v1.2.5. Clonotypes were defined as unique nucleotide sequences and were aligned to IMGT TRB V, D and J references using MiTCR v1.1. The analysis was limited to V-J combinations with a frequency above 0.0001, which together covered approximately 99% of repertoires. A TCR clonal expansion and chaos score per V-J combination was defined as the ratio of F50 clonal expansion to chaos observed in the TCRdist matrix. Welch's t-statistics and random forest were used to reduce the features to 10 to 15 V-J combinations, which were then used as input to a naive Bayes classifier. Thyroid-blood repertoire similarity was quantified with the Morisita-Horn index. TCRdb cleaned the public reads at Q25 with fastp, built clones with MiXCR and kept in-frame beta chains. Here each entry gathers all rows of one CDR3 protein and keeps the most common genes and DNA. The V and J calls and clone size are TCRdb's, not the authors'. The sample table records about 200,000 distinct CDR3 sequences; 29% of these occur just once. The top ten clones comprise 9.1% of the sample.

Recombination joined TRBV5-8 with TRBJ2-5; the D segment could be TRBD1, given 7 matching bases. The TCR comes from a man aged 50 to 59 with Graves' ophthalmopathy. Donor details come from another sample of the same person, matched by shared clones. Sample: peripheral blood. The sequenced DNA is TGTGCCAGCAGCTCAAAACAGGGGAGGAGGGAGACCCAGTACTTC. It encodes CASSSKQGRRETQYF.